Listed below are T cell receptor beta chains from one sample, sequenced in a study of shared clonotypes between healthy human individuals. TCRdb keeps only in-frame clones here, not all; method: immunoSEQ multiplex PCR. Of about 2,200,000 clones listed, about 92% are singletons. The source material was naive CD8+ T cells from PBMCs. The receptors shown here come from a man younger than 35 in good health. Some clones in this sample may be carry-over from other donors' samples. Both conserved end residues are trimmed from each CDR3.

>TRBV7-8|13|TRBJ1-1
ASSLAGVVDAEAF
>TRBV28|13|TRBJ2-3
ASTPALAFTDTQY
>TRBV9|13|TRBJ2-7
ASSSSGRGADEQY
>TRBV4-1|13|TRBJ2-7
ASSQVGTSGYEQY
>TRBV9|13|TRBJ2-1
ASTPWERADNEQF
>TRBV27|14|TRBJ1-2
ASSSGQGRVRYGYT
>TRBV5-3|11|TRBJ2-7
ARSRSRASLSP
>TRBV27|14|TRBJ2-7
ASSSSFRGSSYEQY
>TRBV4-3|14|TRBJ2-3
ASSVGGLAGRDTQY
>TRBV27|13|TRBJ2-7
ASSPVTSGPYEQY
>TRBV5-6|10|TRBJ2-7
ASSLPPYEQY
>TRBV4-1|11|TRBJ2-7
ASSHQGGDEQY
>TRBV11-2|12|TRBJ2-5
ASSRGRARETQY
>TRBV9|14|TRBJ2-1
ASSGAGRNSYNEQF
>TRBV19|12|TRBJ2-2
ASSTGAPTGELF
>TRBV15|13|TRBJ2-7
ATSGRDRSSYEQY
>TRBV9|12|TRBJ2-3
ASSVEGRTDTQY
>TRBV29-1|13|TRBJ1-1
SVEDSLRSVTEAF
>TRBV30|16|TRBJ1-4
ALDRTGDIRLPNEKLF
>TRBV7-9|13|TRBJ1-2
ASSEPVTFNYGYT
>TRBV11-2|14|TRBJ2-6
ASRLVTVSGANVLT
>TRBV7-2|14|TRBJ2-3
ASSHRLAVSTDTQY
>TRBV4-2|15|TRBJ1-4
ASSQEAQARINEKLF
>TRBV4-3|14|TRBJ2-4
ASSQGRGLAKNIQY
>TRBV4-2|13|TRBJ2-1
ASSPRAGVYNEQF
>TRBV7-9|15|TRBJ2-1
ASSLAPGLALENEQF
>TRBV11-2|14|TRBJ2-1
ASSLPPASAFNEQF
>TRBV2|13|TRBJ2-7
ASSVGVGGVDEQY
>TRBV27|14|TRBJ2-1
ASSSLGGRRVHEQF
>TRBV7-9|13|TRBJ1-1
ASSPRVGVNTEAF
>TRBV2|14|TRBJ2-7
ASKGLGQGIIYEQY
>TRBV6-5|11|TRBJ2-7
ASSYLEASEQY
>TRBV7-8|14|TRBJ2-4
ASSTRQGLAKNIQY
>TRBV14|14|TRBJ2-1
ASSHQRLRSYNEQF
>TRBV5-8|13|TRBJ2-3
ASTGGISSTDTQY
>TRBV7-9|12|TRBJ2-1
ASQGGGVGNEQF
>TRBV27|13|TRBJ2-6
ASSTQGAGANVLT
>TRBV19|12|TRBJ2-5
ASSIVREKETQY
>TRBV10-1|14|TRBJ2-3
ASSETSPNIADTQY
>TRBV9|17|TRBJ2-5
ASSVAVGSTGGEGETQY
>TRBV7-9|15|TRBJ2-3
ASSLVSGEGEADTQY
>TRBV19|11|TRBJ2-4
ASSILGKNIQY
>TRBV30|11|TRBJ2-3
ACSGRAGDTQY